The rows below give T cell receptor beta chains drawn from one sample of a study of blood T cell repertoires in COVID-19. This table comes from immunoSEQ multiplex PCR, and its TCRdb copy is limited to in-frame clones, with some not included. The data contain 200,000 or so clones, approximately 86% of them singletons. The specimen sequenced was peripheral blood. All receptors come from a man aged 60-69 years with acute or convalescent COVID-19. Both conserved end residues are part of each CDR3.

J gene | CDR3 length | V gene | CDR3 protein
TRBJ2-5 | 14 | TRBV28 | CASRPTGQWGTQYF
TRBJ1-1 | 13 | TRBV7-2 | CASSLSGGTEAFF
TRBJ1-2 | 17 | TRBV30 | CAWSYPEAHPLNYGYTF
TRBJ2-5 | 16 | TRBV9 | CASSGLAGGLMETQYF
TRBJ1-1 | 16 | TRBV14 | CASSQYRTGVNTEAFF
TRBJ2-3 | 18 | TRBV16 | CASSREALAGLSADTQYF
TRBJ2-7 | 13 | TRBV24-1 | CATGRVPNYEQYF
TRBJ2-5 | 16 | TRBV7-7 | CASSPDRGWMRETQYF
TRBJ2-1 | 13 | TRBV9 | CASSVATGVEQFF
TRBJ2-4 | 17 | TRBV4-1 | CASSQDPPSGPKNIQYF
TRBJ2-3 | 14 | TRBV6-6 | CASQGQGGRDTQYF
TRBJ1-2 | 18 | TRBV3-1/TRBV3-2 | CASSPTGTGGRANYGYTF
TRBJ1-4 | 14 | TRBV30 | CAWRGTGTYEKLFF
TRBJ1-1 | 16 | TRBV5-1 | CASSLAAPGATTEAFF
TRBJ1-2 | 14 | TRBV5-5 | CASSPGQGNYGYTF
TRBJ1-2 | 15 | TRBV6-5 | CASSRSPSYLYGYTF
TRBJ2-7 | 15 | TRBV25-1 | CASSALGTGDHEQYF
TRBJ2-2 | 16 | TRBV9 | CASSVTVAGGGGELFF
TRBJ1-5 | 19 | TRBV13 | CASSLGPPGTTGSNQPQHF
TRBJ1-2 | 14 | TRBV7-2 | CASSPGGGNYGYTF
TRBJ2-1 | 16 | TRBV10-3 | CAISESGGGLNNEQFF
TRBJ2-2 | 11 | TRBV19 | CAGGNTGELFF
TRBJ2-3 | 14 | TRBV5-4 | CASSLSSIADTQYF
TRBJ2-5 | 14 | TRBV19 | CASSTGQGGETQYF
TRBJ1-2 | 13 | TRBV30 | CAWSVLTGGGYTF
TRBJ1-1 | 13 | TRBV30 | CAWTGRSETEAFF
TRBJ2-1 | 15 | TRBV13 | CASSLVREPYNEQFF
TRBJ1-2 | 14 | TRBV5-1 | CASSSTRDSYGYTF
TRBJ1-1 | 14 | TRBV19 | CASYPAGEATEAFF
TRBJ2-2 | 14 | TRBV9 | CASSAAAAEGELFF
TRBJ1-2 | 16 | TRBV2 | CASSETGQGTGYGYTF
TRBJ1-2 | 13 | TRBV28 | CARWGGTNYGYTF
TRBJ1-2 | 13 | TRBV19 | CASSVESPYGYTF
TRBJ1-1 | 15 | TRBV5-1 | CASSSEGGGTSEAFF
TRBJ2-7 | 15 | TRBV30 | CAWSRNRGMGYEQYF
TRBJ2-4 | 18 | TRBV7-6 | CASSLAPPGQIAKNIQYF
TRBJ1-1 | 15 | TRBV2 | CASSVSGMKNTEAFF
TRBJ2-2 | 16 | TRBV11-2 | CASSPDRGRNTGELFF
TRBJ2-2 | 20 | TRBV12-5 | CASGLVSLASGGLSTGELFF
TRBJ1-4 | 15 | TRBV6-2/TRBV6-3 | CASSYGPATNEKLFF
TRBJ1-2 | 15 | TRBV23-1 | CASSQSTGGNYGYTF
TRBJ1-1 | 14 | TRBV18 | CASSLAGMNTEAFF
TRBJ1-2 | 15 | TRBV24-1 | CATSDSWDRNYGYTF
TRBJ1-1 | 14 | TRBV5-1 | CASSLSGAPGGAFF
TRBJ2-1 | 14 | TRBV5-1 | CASSLRTGGDEQFF
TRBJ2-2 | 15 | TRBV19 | CASSMAVMNTGELFF
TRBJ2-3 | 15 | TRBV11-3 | CASSVTGMGTDTQYF
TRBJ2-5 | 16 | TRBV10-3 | CAISGGLAGTQETQYF
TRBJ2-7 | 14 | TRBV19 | CASSIGTGYYEQYF
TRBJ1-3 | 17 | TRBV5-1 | CASSPEVLGGSGNTIYF
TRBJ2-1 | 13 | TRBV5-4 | CASSLARHNEQFF
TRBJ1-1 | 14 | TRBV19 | CASKQKRLNTEAFF
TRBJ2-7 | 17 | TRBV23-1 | CASSQLGNDRGGYEQYF
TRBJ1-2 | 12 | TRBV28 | CASTGTNYGYTF
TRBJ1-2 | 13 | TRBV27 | CASSADTTYGYTF
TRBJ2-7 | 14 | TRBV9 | CASSPTSGGGAQYF
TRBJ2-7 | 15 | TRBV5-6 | CASSFFGGTAYEQYF
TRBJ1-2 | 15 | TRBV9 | CASSVGRGDNHGYTF
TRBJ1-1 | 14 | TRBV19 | CASRGTGGPGEAFF